This is a list of T cell receptor beta chains from one sample in a study of identical twins. TCRdb reanalysed the 5' RACE reads using MiXCR and keeps one entry per CDR3 protein. The sample has a few hundred thousand distinct CDR3 sequences; over 5% are singletons. This sample also appeared in a second study, on T cells expressing NK-cell markers.

Sequenced sample: CD8+ T cells sorted from blood. Receptor source: a woman younger than 30 in good health. The CDR3 runs from the conserved cysteine through the conserved F or W. Each record gives: J gene, V gene, clone size, D gene, CDR3 DNA, CDR3 protein. The D gene is left open where the match is weak. Where a row states a size, it is once, few, many or the class of an expanded clone; other rows omit it.

j_call: TRBJ2-6; v_call: TRBV7-2; clone_size: many; d_call: TRBD1; cdr3_nt: TGTGCCAGCAGCTACCGGGACAGGGCCTCTGGGGCCAACGTCCTGACTTTC; cdr3_aa: CASSYRDRASGANVLTF
j_call: TRBJ2-7; v_call: TRBV16; clone_size: many; d_call: TRBD1; cdr3_nt: TGTGCCAGCAGCCAAACAACAGGGGGAAGCTCCTACGAGCAGTACTTC; cdr3_aa: CASSQTTGGSSYEQYF
j_call: TRBJ2-5; v_call: TRBV7-2; clone_size: many; d_call: NA; cdr3_nt: TGTGCCAGCAGCTTAGAGGGCCGGGAAGTAGAGACCCAGTACTTC; cdr3_aa: CASSLEGREVETQYF
j_call: TRBJ2-1; v_call: TRBV27; clone_size: many; d_call: NA; cdr3_nt: TGTGCCAGCAGTTTCATGGCAGGATATACCAGCTCCTACAATGAGCAGTTCTTC; cdr3_aa: CASSFMAGYTSSYNEQFF
j_call: TRBJ2-3; v_call: TRBV7-8; clone_size: few; d_call: TRBD2; cdr3_nt: TGTGCCAGCAGCTTAGCAGCTAGCGGGAGCCCAGATACGCAGTATTTT; cdr3_aa: CASSLAASGSPDTQYF
j_call: TRBJ1-1; v_call: TRBV5-5; clone_size: NA; d_call: NA; cdr3_nt: TGTGCCAGCAGCTTGCGGAGTTTCACTGAAGCTTTCTTT; cdr3_aa: CASSLRSFTEAFF
j_call: TRBJ2-3; v_call: TRBV5-6; clone_size: few; d_call: TRBD2; cdr3_nt: TGTGCCAGCAGCTTGGGACTAGCGGGACTTGCAGATACGCAGTATTTT; cdr3_aa: CASSLGLAGLADTQYF
j_call: TRBJ2-1; v_call: TRBV10-3; clone_size: many; d_call: NA; cdr3_nt: TGTGCCATCACCCGAACAGGGTACCTAAATGAGCAGTTCTTC; cdr3_aa: CAITRTGYLNEQFF
j_call: TRBJ2-1; v_call: TRBV3-1; clone_size: few; d_call: NA; cdr3_nt: TGTGCCAGCAGCCTAACGGAGCTTAGCTCCTACAATGAGCAGTTCTTC; cdr3_aa: CASSLTELSSYNEQFF
j_call: TRBJ2-2; v_call: TRBV7-6; clone_size: NA; d_call: NA; cdr3_nt: TGTGCCAGCAGCTTAGAGACTGTCACCGGGGAGCTGTTTTTT; cdr3_aa: CASSLETVTGELFF
j_call: TRBJ2-7; v_call: TRBV15; clone_size: NA; d_call: NA; cdr3_nt: TGTGCCACCAGCACCTCTTCAGGGAGGTACTACGAGCAGTACTTC; cdr3_aa: CATSTSSGRYYEQYF
j_call: TRBJ2-5; v_call: TRBV6-2/TRBV6-3; clone_size: NA; d_call: TRBD2; cdr3_nt: TGTGCCAGCGGGACTAGCGGGAGGAAGGAGACCCAGTACTTC; cdr3_aa: CASGTSGRKETQYF
j_call: TRBJ2-7; v_call: TRBV10-2; clone_size: few; d_call: TRBD2; cdr3_nt: TGCGCCAGCAGTTTTAGCGGGAGGCCCTACGAGCAGTACTTC; cdr3_aa: CASSFSGRPYEQYF
j_call: TRBJ1-5; v_call: TRBV12-3/TRBV12-4; clone_size: many; d_call: TRBD1; cdr3_nt: TGTGCCAGCAGTTGGGGACAGCTCAATCAGCCCCAGCATTTT; cdr3_aa: CASSWGQLNQPQHF
j_call: TRBJ1-1; v_call: TRBV9; clone_size: few; d_call: TRBD1; cdr3_nt: TGTGCCAGCAGCTCCCGACAGGGTGCTGAAGCTTTCTTT; cdr3_aa: CASSSRQGAEAFF
j_call: TRBJ1-2; v_call: TRBV18; clone_size: many; d_call: NA; cdr3_nt: TGTGCCAGCTCAGTATGGGACGGAGACTATGGCTACACCTTC; cdr3_aa: CASSVWDGDYGYTF
j_call: TRBJ2-1; v_call: TRBV20-1; clone_size: many; d_call: TRBD2; cdr3_nt: TGCAGTGCTAGAGGTCCTAGCGGGGGGTTATACAATGAGCAGTTCTTC; cdr3_aa: CSARGPSGGLYNEQFF
j_call: TRBJ2-1; v_call: TRBV29-1; clone_size: many; d_call: NA; cdr3_nt: TGCAGCGCAGCGACAGACGGCAATGAGCAGTTCTTC; cdr3_aa: CSAATDGNEQFF
j_call: TRBJ2-2; v_call: TRBV6-1; clone_size: NA; d_call: TRBD1; cdr3_nt: TGTGCCAGCACGGACAGGGGGCCAGGGGAGCTGTTTTTT; cdr3_aa: CASTDRGPGELFF
j_call: TRBJ2-1; v_call: TRBV6-2/TRBV6-3; clone_size: few; d_call: TRBD2; cdr3_nt: TGTGCCAGCCTACTAGCGGAATGGGACAATGAGCAGTTCTTC; cdr3_aa: CASLLAEWDNEQFF
j_call: TRBJ2-3; v_call: TRBV11-2; clone_size: few; d_call: NA; cdr3_nt: TGTGCCAGCAGCCTTGACCCGGCCCCCTCAGATACGCAGTATTTT; cdr3_aa: CASSLDPAPSDTQYF
j_call: TRBJ2-2; v_call: TRBV13; clone_size: few; d_call: NA; cdr3_nt: TGTGCCAGCAGCACGTTGGGGTCCACCGGGGAGCTGTTTTTT; cdr3_aa: CASSTLGSTGELFF